The sequence of this T cell receptor beta chain was determined in a study of blood T cells in healthy people across ages. About the research overall: Roughly one uniquely barcoded beta molecule per two T cells was captured. The study's findings and limits: Roughly linear age-related decline in beta diversity appeared, significant by age around 40. It was the long-lived donors that had more naive CD4+ cells and higher diversity than aged donors.

A word on this clonotype: Its specificity is unknown.

The junction had 7 bases not matched to a gene; V was cut back by 0 bases and J by 6 bases. CDR1 is MNHEY, CDR2 SVGAGI, per germline. The CDR3 length is 16 residues. Combining a sample-barcoded 5' primer with a J-beta primer mix, a second PCR ran for roughly 6 to 12 cycles. The study obtained at least 3 million CDR3-containing paired-end reads from every sample. In TCRdb, the 5' RACE reads were re-called with MiXCR into one record per CDR3 protein. The data show approximately 1.5 million distinct CDR3 sequences, roughly 32% seen once. V is TRBV6-5 and J is TRBJ2-1, with 8 nucleotides matching TRBD2. This clonotype was sampled from a woman under 40 in good health. Sequenced: blood. The CDR3 protein is CASSYSLRGAPNEQFF. The CDR3 DNA is TGTGCCAGCAGTTACTCTTTGCGGGGGGCCCCCAATGAGCAGTTCTTC.